The 2 T cell receptor beta chains in this list originate from one sample, sequenced in a study of blood T cell repertoires in COVID-19 (dated by TCRdb to about 2020). The receptor library was made with the immunoSEQ multiplex PCR assay. TCRdb's version of the immuneACCESS table is confined to in-frame rearrangements and falls short of the full clone set. An unresolved V gene accounts for under half of the shortfall where checked; the remainder is of unknown origin. For this sample there are 310,000 or so clones; about nine tenths appear just once. The ten most abundant clones make up about 9.4% of the sample. Material for sequencing was PBMCs or T cells enriched from blood (not recorded which). The receptors shown here come from a woman aged 18-30 years who had recovered from COVID-19.

This clone came up once. The V and J genes are TRBV9 and TRBJ1-2, with D unclear. Germline loops: CDR1 SGDLS, CDR2 YYNGEE. Trimming stripped 0 bases from V and 7 bases from J, with 16 bases between. The CDR3 has 15 residues. DNA for the CDR3: TGTGCCAGCAGCGTAGGAGGGCCCCCCCAGGTTGGCTACACCTTC. Its translation: CASSVGGPPQVGYTF.

About this clone: The junction does not match germline at one end; this may be a read error. This chain joins TRBV7-7 and TRBJ1-5, with 8 bases that match TRBD1. The CDR3 length is 15 residues. Germline V gives CDR1 SSHAT, CDR2 FNYEAQ (reference sequence). CDR3 nucleotide sequence: TGTGCTAGCAGCCGAACCGGGACAGGCTATCAGCCCCAGCATTTT. Encoded protein: CASSRTGTGYQPQHF.